This T cell receptor beta chain was obtained from a study of graft-versus-host responses after intestinal transplantation. Germline assignment: CDR1 SGHDT and CDR2 YYEEEE. This CDR3 has 14 amino acids. V gave up 4 bases and J gave up 2 bases; unmatched junction bases: 5. Only in-frame clones appear in the TCRdb table, and some are missing; sequencing was by immunoSEQ multiplex PCR. Among roughly 16,000 clones listed, approximately 40% were seen once. Roughly 200,000 CFSE-labeled responder cells were plated with roughly 200,000 irradiated, violet-dye-labeled stimulator cells. This sample comprised alloreactive CD8+ T cells from a mixed lymphocyte reaction culture, obtained before intestinal transplant. Subset noted: CFSE-low proliferating T cells sorted from roughly 6-day pre-transplant mixed lymphocyte reaction (GvH or HvG direction). V and J are TRBV5-6 and TRBJ2-7; 8 positions agree with TRBD2. The sequence was obtained from a human patient who received an intestinal transplant. This chain's CDR3 is CASSPRGGPYEQYF. The CDR3, as DNA: TGTGCCAGCAGCCCTCGGGGGGGCCCCTACGAGCAGTACTTC.